The text below deals with one T cell receptor beta chain. Its antigen remains unidentified. Data came from immunoSEQ multiplex PCR; TCRdb stores just in-frame clones and leaves some out. Of more than 110,000 clones in the sample, 70% to 90% are singletons; the top ten hold approximately 8%. Trimming left V 6 bases short and J 7 bases short, with 9 bases between. The CDR3 covers 11 residues. Germline V gives CDR1 SNHLY, CDR2 FYNNEI. While the first cohort had about 610 subjects, the donors belonged to the separate validation cohort of roughly 120 subjects. The data stem from a study of cytomegalovirus exposure and HLA in healthy donors. Study findings and constraints: Rarity characterized most TCR sequences, yet some public TCRs appeared in many donors. Altogether, 150 to 200 TCR beta chains were recorded as cytomegalovirus-associated.

This clonotype was obtained from a woman aged 18-35 years in good health and CMV-seropositive. The chain joins TRBV2 to TRBJ1-1; D ambiguous. Input material: PBMCs. As DNA, the CDR3 is TGTGCCAGCAGGTGGGGAGTTGAAGCTTTCTTT. It is translated as CASRWGVEAFF.